The rows below give T cell receptor beta chains drawn from one sample of a study of response to subunit inactivated influenza vaccine. TCRdb fed the RT-PCR reads into MiXCR, producing one record per CDR3 protein. The table includes almost 600,000 distinct CDR3 sequences, 13% to 15% detected once. The specimen was PBMCs from blood, collected 12 days after vaccination. These receptors were obtained from a man aged 50 or older who received an inactivated influenza vaccine. Both conserved end residues are part of each CDR3. The D gene is left open where the match is weak. Clone size appears in some rows only: once, few, many, or a class for an expanded clone.

clone_size j_call v_call d_call cdr3_nt cdr3_aa
few TRBJ2-1 TRBV2 . TGTGCCAGCAGTGGGACAATATCCTACAATGAGCAGTTCTTC CASSGTISYNEQFF
many TRBJ2-1 TRBV9 TRBD2 TGTGCCAGCAGCGCGTTGACCGGGACTATCCAACATTCTGAGCAGTTCTTC CASSALTGTIQHSEQFF
. TRBJ2-7 TRBV20-1 . TGCAGTGCTAGAGGCCCGGGGACATCCTACGAGCAGTACTTC CSARGPGTSYEQYF
few TRBJ1-5 TRBV12-3/TRBV12-4 . TGTGCCAGCAGTTTCTCGGATCAGCCCCAGCATTTT CASSFSDQPQHF
. TRBJ2-7 TRBV6-1 . TGTGCCAGCAGTGCCGGGGGCCGGTACGAGCAGTACTTC CASSAGGRYEQYF
. TRBJ1-1 TRBV4-3 . TGCGCCAGCAGCCGAACGAGTCGGGCGGGGGGCACTGAAGCTTTCTTT CASSRTSRAGGTEAFF
many TRBJ2-5 TRBV12-3/TRBV12-4 . TGTGCCAGCAGTTTAGGAGGGACCCAGTACTTC CASSLGGTQYF
many TRBJ2-5 TRBV7-2 . TGTGCCAGCAGCTTAGGTTACTTAGGGCGAGAGACCCAGTACTTC CASSLGYLGRETQYF
few TRBJ2-2 TRBV12-3/TRBV12-4 TRBD2 TGTGCCAGCAGGAACGGACTAGCCGGCGGGGAGCTGTTTTTT CASRNGLAGGELFF
. TRBJ2-2 TRBV6-4 . TGTGCCAGCAGAGGACAGCTCTCCGGGGAGCTGTTTTTT CASRGQLSGELFF
. TRBJ2-5 TRBV5-8 . TGTGCCAGCAGCGGACCCACGCAAGAGACCCAGTACTTC CASSGPTQETQYF
few TRBJ1-1 TRBV2 . TGTGCCAGCAGTGAAGGGATTACGGGTGAAGCTTTCTTT CASSEGITGEAFF
. TRBJ2-7 TRBV29-1 TRBD2 TGCAGCCCTCGAGATAGCGGGACCTACGAGCAGTACTTC CSPRDSGTYEQYF
few TRBJ1-1 TRBV6-1 . TGTGCCAGCAGAGATACAGGGTCAGGGACTGAAGCTTTCTTT CASRDTGSGTEAFF
few TRBJ1-1 TRBV14 . TGTGCCAGCAGCCAAGATCAGGGACTGGGGAACACTGAAGCTTTCTTT CASSQDQGLGNTEAFF
. TRBJ2-7 TRBV5-1 . TGCGCCAGCAGCTTTGAACACCGAGGTCGCGAGCAGTACTTC CASSFEHRGREQYF
. TRBJ2-1 TRBV18 . TGTGCCAGCTCACCAAAAGGCAGGGATGGCAATGAGCAGTTCTTC CASSPKGRDGNEQFF
many TRBJ2-7 TRBV4-2 . TGTGCCAGCAGCCAAGGAAGCGGCTACGAGCAGTACTTC CASSQGSGYEQYF
few TRBJ2-2 TRBV28 . TGTGCCAGCAGTCTCCCAACCGGGGAGCTGTTTTTT CASSLPTGELFF
. TRBJ2-1 TRBV20-1 . TGCAGTGCTGGAACCCCTAGCCCGAGCTCCTACAATGAGCAGTTCTTC CSAGTPSPSSYNEQFF
few TRBJ2-1 TRBV7-7 . TGTGCCAGCAGCTTAGCGGGTGATAACAATGAGCAGTTCTTC CASSLAGDNNEQFF
. TRBJ1-1 TRBV6-2/TRBV6-3 . TGTGCCAGCACCGACCGGAAAGTGAACACTGAAGCTTTCTTT CASTDRKVNTEAFF
few TRBJ1-5 TRBV11-2 . TGTGCCAGCAGCTATAAGGGGTTTCGGCAGCCCCAGCATTTT CASSYKGFRQPQHF
many TRBJ2-7 TRBV4-3 . TGCGCCAGCAGCCAAGATTCCCAGGCAGCCTACGAGCAGTACTTC CASSQDSQAAYEQYF
many TRBJ2-1 TRBV7-9 TRBD2 TGTGCCAGCAGCTCAGCGGGAGGGTACTACAATGAGCAGTTCTTC CASSSAGGYYNEQFF
. TRBJ2-3 TRBV20-1 TRBD2 TGCAGTGCTAGCCCCCCTAGCGGGAGGGTAGATACGCAGTATTTT CSASPPSGRVDTQYF
. TRBJ1-2 TRBV20-1 . TGCAGTGCTCCTGGTTATGGCTACACCTTC CSAPGYGYTF
few TRBJ1-1 TRBV15 TRBD1 TGTGCCACCAGCAGAGGATACGACAGGGGAGGAGAAGCTTTCTTT CATSRGYDRGGEAFF
. TRBJ2-1 TRBV12-3/TRBV12-4 . TGTGCCAGCACTCCAGACAGTCCCCCCTATGAGCAGTTCTTC CASTPDSPPYEQFF
many TRBJ1-2 TRBV5-5 . TGTGCCAGCAGTGTGCTGGGGGGCGGTGGCTATGGCTACACCTTC CASSVLGGGGYGYTF
few TRBJ1-6 TRBV20-1 TRBD1 TGCAGTGCAACCGGACAGGCTTTTAATTCACCCCTCCACTTT CSATGQAFNSPLHF
. TRBJ2-7 TRBV5-1 . TGCGCCAGCAGCTTGAGTGGTAGGGGAAGCTACGAGCAGTACTTC CASSLSGRGSYEQYF
. TRBJ2-1 TRBV6-1 TRBD2 TGTGCCAGCAGCCTACTAGCGGGAGGGCCCGGTGAGCAGTTCTTC CASSLLAGGPGEQFF
. TRBJ2-3 TRBV6-6 . TGTGCCAGCAGTTGGCGGTCAGATACGCAGTATTTT CASSWRSDTQYF
few TRBJ2-7 TRBV28 . TGTGCCAGCAGTTTATCGGTTGGAGGGGATACCTCCTACGAGCAGTACTTC CASSLSVGGDTSYEQYF
. TRBJ2-5 TRBV5-5 . TGTGCCAGCAGCTTTAGGCCAAACCAAGAGACCCAGTACTTC CASSFRPNQETQYF
few TRBJ1-5 TRBV27 . TGTGCCAGCAGTCTGGGGACCAAAGGAGGACAGCCCCAGCATTTT CASSLGTKGGQPQHF
. TRBJ2-3 TRBV6-1 . TGTGCCAGCAATCCTCAGGGTGGGGGATTCACAGATACGCAGTATTTT CASNPQGGGFTDTQYF
. TRBJ2-7 TRBV5-1 TRBD1 TGCGCCAGCAGCTACTCAGGGGGTTGGGGTTCCTACGAGCAGTACTTC CASSYSGGWGSYEQYF
. TRBJ2-3 TRBV12-3/TRBV12-4 . TGTGCCAGCAGTTTCTTCCAGACAGATACGCAGTATTTT CASSFFQTDTQYF
. TRBJ1-5 TRBV12-3/TRBV12-4 . TGTGCCAGCAGTCGTGACAGATCTAATCAGCCCCAGCATTTT CASSRDRSNQPQHF
. TRBJ2-5 TRBV20-1 TRBD1 TGCAGTGCTTCGGGACAGGGTGGAGAGACCCAGTACTTC CSASGQGGETQYF
few TRBJ2-1 TRBV5-1 TRBD1 TGCGCCAGCAGCTTGAGGGACAGCGATGAGCAGTTCTTC CASSLRDSDEQFF
many TRBJ1-4 TRBV12-3/TRBV12-4 TRBD1 TGTGCCAGCAGTACGGGACAGGCAACTAATGAAAAACTGTTTTTT CASSTGQATNEKLFF